Presented here are 25 T cell receptor beta chains from one specimen sequenced in a study of Ad26.COV2.S vaccination and SARS-CoV-2 variants. Treatment reported: around 19 received Ad26.COV2.S at low or high dose, single or two shots; about 5 received placebo; per-sample allocation not given. Samples were taken on day 63 after the first vaccine or placebo injection. Repertoires were generated with immunoSEQ multiplex PCR, while TCRdb's copy carries only in-frame clones and drops some. The sample includes some 370,000 clones, about four fifths of them seen just once. The input for sequencing was peripheral blood, taken in a trial of Ad26.COV2.S vaccine versus placebo. These receptor sequences come from a person aged 18-60 years who received the Ad26.COV2.S COVID-19 vaccine or a placebo.

J is TRBJ2-1 and V is TRBV2; D is unresolved. The length of the CDR3 is 11 residues. The V gene's germline CDR1 is SNHLY and CDR2 FYNNEI. V lost 8 bases to trimming and J lost 3 bases, with 5 bases between them. CDR3 DNA: TGTGCCAGCGGGGTCTACAATGAGCAGTTCTTC. It yields the protein CASGVYNEQFF.

This clone was seen a handful of times. The genes are TRBV19 and TRBJ2-7; D is tentatively TRBD1 or TRBD2 (6 bases each). Germline CDR1 is LNHDA and CDR2 is SQIVND (reference sequence). The CDR3 has 14 amino acids. With 4 bases removed from V and 2 bases from J, the gap between germline ends came to 12 bases. CDR3 nucleotide sequence: TGTGCCAGTAGTACAAGGGGGGTGGCCTACGAGCAGTACTTC. Protein sequence: CASSTRGVAYEQYF.

The gene calls are TRBV3-1 (or the pseudogene TRBV3-2) and TRBJ2-4, with 9 bases matching TRBD1. This CDR3 contains 17 residues. The ends lost 1 base at V and 1 base at J; junction bases unmatched: 5. Per germline, CDR1 LGHDT and CDR2 YNNKEL (reference sequence). The DNA of the CDR3 is TGTGCCAGCAGCCAAGTCGCCGGACAGGGGGCCAAAAACATTCAGTACTTC. This gives the protein CASSQVAGQGAKNIQYF.

The V and J genes are TRBV5-4 and TRBJ2-3; 11 nucleotides agree with TRBD2. The CDR3 length is 15 residues. The V gene end was trimmed by 4 bases and the J gene end by 6 bases; junction bases not matched to a gene: 7. Germline V gene lookup returns CDR1 SGHNT and CDR2 YYREEE (reference sequence). The CDR3 here is CASSLGRTSGDTQYF. The CDR3 nucleotides read TGTGCCAGCAGCCTAGGAAGGACTAGCGGGGATACGCAGTATTTT.

V is TRBV3-1 (or the pseudogene TRBV3-2) and J is TRBJ2-2, with 7 bases that match TRBD1. The V segment lost 2 bases and the J segment 7 bases; nucleotides outside the gene matches: 4. This CDR3 contains 14 residues. Germline loops: CDR1 LGHDT, CDR2 YNNKEL (reference sequence). The CDR3 spells CASSQHPGGGELFF. The CDR3 DNA is TGTGCCAGCAGCCAACACCCAGGGGGCGGGGAGCTGTTTTTT.

The V gene is TRBV6-2 or TRBV6-3, the J gene TRBJ2-7; TRBD2 agrees at 9 bases. CDR3 length: 14 amino acids. Germline lookup yields CDR1 MNHEY and CDR2 SVGEGT. Trimming at V came to 4 bases and at J to 4 bases, leaving 5 bases not matched to a gene. The CDR3: CASSFLAGRYEQYF. The CDR3 DNA follows: TGTGCCAGCAGTTTTCTAGCGGGGCGATACGAGCAGTACTTC.

On this clone itself: Distinct nucleotide sequences in the sample also encode this CDR3. The rearrangement joins TRBV18 to TRBJ2-7; D remains unclear. The length of the CDR3 is 14 residues. V was pared by 3 bases and J by 0 bases, with 9 bases between. Germline CDR1 is KGHSH and CDR2 is LQKENI. For the CDR3, the DNA is TGTGCCAGCTCACCCCCCGCCGGCTCCTACGAGCAGTACTTC. It encodes CASSPPAGSYEQYF.

The V gene is TRBV7-9, the J gene TRBJ1-2; D gene uncertain. Germline-derived CDR1 and CDR2 are SEHNR and FQNEAQ (reference sequence). The V gene lost 3 bases and the J gene lost 8 bases, with 13 bases spanning the gap. CDR3 length equals 13 residues. The CDR3 DNA follows: TGTGCCAGCAGCTTGGGCCGGTGGGAGGGCTACACCTTC. This translates into CASSLGRWEGYTF.

V is TRBV6-5 and J is TRBJ2-7; 7 bases line up with TRBD2. CDR3 length: 16 residues. CDR1 is MNHEY and CDR2 is SVGAGI in the germline V gene. V was pared by 2 bases and J by 3 bases, with 10 bases of the junction left unmatched. CDR3 residues: CASSYGLTRENYEQYF. CDR3 nucleotides: TGTGCCAGCAGTTACGGGTTGACGCGGGAGAACTACGAGCAGTACTTC.

This clone was seen only a few times. This chain links TRBV5-3 with TRBJ2-7, with 7 bases identical to TRBD1. TRBV5-3 is treated as an ORF (open reading frame) with a function not yet certain. There are 15 residues in the CDR3. V trimming: 5 bases; J trimming: 0 bases; junction bases outside the gene matches: 8. CDR3 bases: TGTGCCAGAAGTTCTAGACAGGGCAGCTCCTACGAGCAGTACTTC. Translation gives CARSSRQGSSYEQYF.

The chain employs TRBV9 and TRBJ2-7, with 8 positions matching TRBD1. V gave up 3 bases and J gave up 5 bases; unmatched junction bases: 4. This CDR3 comprises 13 residues. The germline gives CDR1 SGDLS, CDR2 YYNGEE. The CDR3 loop is CASSGTGTDEQYF. CDR3 nucleotides: TGTGCCAGCAGCGGGACAGGGACGGACGAGCAGTACTTC.

This clone was recorded only once. The chain has TRBV6-5 and TRBJ2-7; 10 positions agree with TRBD1. Germline assignment: CDR1 MNHEY and CDR2 SVGAGI. V trimming: 0 bases; J trimming: 4 bases; junction bases outside the gene matches: 6. The CDR3 runs 16 residues. Here the CDR3 reads CASSYSRTGGFYEQYF. The CDR3 DNA reads TGTGCCAGCAGTTACTCACGGACAGGGGGATTTTACGAGCAGTACTTC.

The chain joins TRBV2 to TRBJ2-2; TRBD1 is a possible D gene (6 bases). Germline V gene sequence: CDR1 SNHLY, CDR2 FYNNEI. V was shortened by 0 bases and J by 4 bases, with 9 bases between the two germline ends. The CDR3 has 15 amino acids. CDR3 sequence (DNA): TGTGCCAGCAGTGAAGCCAGGGGTGGCACCGGGGAGCTGTTTTTT. Amino acid sequence: CASSEARGGTGELFF.

The J gene is TRBJ1-4, the V gene TRBV4-3; TRBD1 is a possible D gene (6 bases). Trimming removed 2 bases from V and 7 bases from J, with 11 bases in between. The CDR3 extends over 14 amino acids. Germline V gene data show CDR1 as LGHNA and CDR2 as YSLEER. The CDR3 loop reads CASSQNRVGEKLFF. The DNA for the CDR3 is TGCGCCAGCAGCCAAAACAGGGTGGGTGAAAAACTGTTTTTT.

CDR3 sequence reads: CASSYDLRWAPTLHF. In nucleotides, the CDR3 is TGTGCCAGCAGTTACGACCTACGGTGGGCTCCCACCCTCCACTTT. The V gene is TRBV6-7, the J gene TRBJ1-6; D not certain. TRBV6-7 is noted as an ORF with a role that remains uncertain. Trimming pared 2 bases from V and 14 bases from J, leaving 19 bases between. The CDR3 has 15 amino acids.

This clone was counted a few times. This chain uses TRBV9 with TRBJ1-5; D uncertain. The V end lost 3 bases, the J end lost 6 bases, and 10 bases lay between the germline ends. The CDR3 length is 13 residues. Germline loops: CDR1 SGDLS, CDR2 YYNGEE. Here the CDR3 DNA reads TGTGCCAGCAGCGGCCTTGCAGGTCAGCCCCAGCATTTT. Its translation is CASSGLAGQPQHF.

This chain connects TRBV4-2 to TRBJ2-5; 7 nucleotides line up with TRBD1. Trimming removed 4 bases from V and 1 base from J; junction bases left unmatched: 3. The germline V gene encodes CDR1 LGHNA and CDR2 YNFKEQ. The CDR3 sequence is 14 residues long. CDR3 residues: CASSRTGAQETQYF. For the CDR3, the DNA is TGTGCCAGCAGCCGAACAGGGGCCCAAGAGACCCAGTACTTC.

The V gene is TRBV5-1, the J gene TRBJ1-6; 8 nucleotides match TRBD1. CDR1 SGHRS and CDR2 YFSETQ come from the germline V gene. The CDR3 is 14 residues long. The V segment lost 4 bases and the J segment 8 bases; nucleotides outside the gene matches: 5. The CDR3, as DNA: TGCGCCAGCAGCCGGGACAGGCGGGATTCACCCCTCCACTTT. It translates to CASSRDRRDSPLHF.

The chain is built from TRBV9 and TRBJ2-5; 15 bases are a match to TRBD2. The CDR3 consists of 16 residues. Germline CDR1 is SGDLS and CDR2 is YYNGEE. The V segment lost 4 bases and the J segment 1 base; nucleotides outside the gene matches: 2. CDR3 loop: CASSLGLAGGQETQYF. The CDR3 DNA reads as TGTGCCAGCAGCCTGGGACTAGCGGGGGGCCAAGAGACCCAGTACTTC.

V usage is TRBV4-3 and J usage is TRBJ2-7, with no clear D. V lost 0 bases and J 4 bases, leaving 7 bases between the germline ends. Germline V gene lookup returns CDR1 LGHNA and CDR2 YSLEER. The CDR3 totals 13 residues. This chain's CDR3 is CASSQEIRYEQYF. The DNA of the CDR3 is TGCGCCAGCAGCCAAGAGATTAGGTACGAGCAGTACTTC.

The rearrangement uses TRBV6-4 and TRBJ1-4; D is uncertain. The CDR3 runs 13 residues. Germline V gene sequence: CDR1 MRHNA, CDR2 SNTAGT. The V end was cut by 11 bases, the J end by 4 bases, with 14 bases between. The CDR3 here is CAAIRAFNEKLFF. DNA for the CDR3: TGTGCCGCAATCCGGGCCTTTAATGAAAAACTGTTTTTT.

In the case of this clone: This same CDR3 is encoded by further DNA sequences in the sample. V gene TRBV5-1 combines with J gene TRBJ2-2; TRBD1 matches at 9 bases. CDR3 size: 14 residues. With V trimmed by 3 bases and J by 4 bases, 1 base remained unmatched. In germline, CDR1 is SGHRS, CDR2 YFSETQ. CDR3 residues: CASSWGQGTGELFF. The CDR3, as DNA: TGCGCCAGCAGCTGGGGACAGGGCACCGGGGAGCTGTTTTTT.

V usage is TRBV19 and J usage is TRBJ1-1; D uncertain. The CDR3 contains 12 residues. Per germline, CDR1 LNHDA and CDR2 SQIVND (reference sequence). The V and J ends lost 5 bases and 4 bases respectively, with 8 bases between them. CDR3 region: CASSWSGTEAFF. The CDR3 nucleotides are TGTGCCAGTAGTTGGTCGGGCACTGAAGCTTTCTTT.

The chain employs TRBV4-1 and TRBJ1-1; tentative D call: TRBD1 (6 bases). Trimming pared 4 bases from V and 3 bases from J, leaving 12 bases between. The germline gives CDR1 MGHRA, CDR2 YSYEKL. The CDR3 has 14 residues. CDR3 amino acids: CASSRGQPHTEAFF. The DNA for the CDR3 is TGCGCCAGCAGCCGAGGACAGCCCCACACTGAAGCTTTCTTT.

V gene TRBV5-1 combines with J gene TRBJ1-2, with TRBD1 identical over 7 bases. Germline V gives CDR1 SGHRS, CDR2 YFSETQ. This CDR3 comprises 16 residues. V dropped 0 bases and J dropped 3; count of bases not matched to a gene: 8. The CDR3 sequence is CASSLEGAPPDYGYTF. In DNA, the CDR3 is TGCGCCAGCAGCTTGGAGGGGGCGCCCCCCGACTATGGCTACACCTTC.